This T cell receptor beta chain stems from a study of CXCR3-negative and CXCR3-positive naive CD8 T cells. UMI-labeled 5' RACE TRB cDNA libraries were prepared from the cells. TCRdb re-called the 5' RACE reads and catalogs CDR3 proteins one per entry, DNA excluded. There are about 40,000 distinct CDR3 sequences in the sample, with 7.7% held by the top ten. CDR1 MGHDK and CDR2 SYGVNS come from the germline V gene. The CDR3 spans 14 residues. The chain employs TRBV25-1 and TRBJ2-5; the TRBD1 assignment by TCRdb is unverifiable without DNA. This clonotype originated in a human donor in good health. Some clones in this sample may be carry-over from other donors' samples. Sequenced input: memory CD8+ T cells from blood. The CDR3: CASSQRQGQETQYF.